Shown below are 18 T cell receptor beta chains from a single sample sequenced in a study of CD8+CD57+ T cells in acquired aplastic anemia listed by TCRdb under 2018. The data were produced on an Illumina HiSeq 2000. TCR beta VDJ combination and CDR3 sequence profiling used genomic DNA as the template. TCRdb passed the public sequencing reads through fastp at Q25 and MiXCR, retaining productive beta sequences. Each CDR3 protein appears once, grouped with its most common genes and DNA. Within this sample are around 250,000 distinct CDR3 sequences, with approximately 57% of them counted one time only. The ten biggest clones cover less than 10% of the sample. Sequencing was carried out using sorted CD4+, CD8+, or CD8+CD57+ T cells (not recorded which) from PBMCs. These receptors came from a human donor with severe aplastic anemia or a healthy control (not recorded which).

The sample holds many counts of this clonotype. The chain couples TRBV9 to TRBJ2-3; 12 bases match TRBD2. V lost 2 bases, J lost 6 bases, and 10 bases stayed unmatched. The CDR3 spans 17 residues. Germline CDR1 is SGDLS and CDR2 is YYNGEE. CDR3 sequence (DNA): TGTGCCAGCAGCGTGGGCCCCCTAGCGGGGGGGCTTGATACGCAGTATTTT. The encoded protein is CASSVGPLAGGLDTQYF.

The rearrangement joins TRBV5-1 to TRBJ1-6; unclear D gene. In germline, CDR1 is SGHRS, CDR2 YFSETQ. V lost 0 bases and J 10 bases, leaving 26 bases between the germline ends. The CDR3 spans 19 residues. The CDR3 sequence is CASSLAIGTGRMSVSPLHF. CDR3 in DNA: TGCGCCAGCAGCTTGGCCATAGGTACGGGGAGGATGTCTGTGTCACCCCTCCACTTT.

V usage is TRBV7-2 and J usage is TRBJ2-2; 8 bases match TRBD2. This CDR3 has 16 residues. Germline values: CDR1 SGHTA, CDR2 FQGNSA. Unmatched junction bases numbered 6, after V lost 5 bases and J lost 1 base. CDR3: CASSRGGHMNTGELFF. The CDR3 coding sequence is TGTGCCAGCAGCCGGGGGGGACACATGAACACCGGGGAGCTGTTTTTT.

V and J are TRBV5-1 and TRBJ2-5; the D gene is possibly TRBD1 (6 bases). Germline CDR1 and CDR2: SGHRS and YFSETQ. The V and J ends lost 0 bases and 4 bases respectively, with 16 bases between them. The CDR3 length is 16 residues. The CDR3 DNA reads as TGCGCCAGCAGCTTGGGTGGGGGAGAGGGGGTAGAGACCCAGTACTTC. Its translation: CASSLGGGEGVETQYF. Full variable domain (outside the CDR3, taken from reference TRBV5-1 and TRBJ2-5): KAGVTQTPRYLIKTRGQQVTLSCSPISGHRSVSWYQQTPGQGLQFLFEYFSETQRNKGNFPGRFSGRQFSNSRSEMNVSTLELGDSALYLCASSLGGGEGVETQYFGPGTRLLVL.

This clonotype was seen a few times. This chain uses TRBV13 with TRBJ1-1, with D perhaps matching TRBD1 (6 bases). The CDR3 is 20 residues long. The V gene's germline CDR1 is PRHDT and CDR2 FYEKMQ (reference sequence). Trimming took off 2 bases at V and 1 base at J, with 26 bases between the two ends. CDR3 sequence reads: CASSLYRGALSPNRNTEAFF. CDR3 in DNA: TGTGCCAGCAGCTTATATAGGGGGGCGCTTAGCCCAAATAGGAACACTGAAGCTTTCTTT.

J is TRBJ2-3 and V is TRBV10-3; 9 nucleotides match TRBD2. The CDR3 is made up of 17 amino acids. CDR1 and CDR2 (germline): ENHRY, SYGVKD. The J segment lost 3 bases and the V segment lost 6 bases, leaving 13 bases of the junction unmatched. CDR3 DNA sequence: TGTGCCATCAGGGGCCTCGCTAGCGGGATTGGGACAGATACGCAGTATTTT. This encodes CAIRGLASGIGTDTQYF.

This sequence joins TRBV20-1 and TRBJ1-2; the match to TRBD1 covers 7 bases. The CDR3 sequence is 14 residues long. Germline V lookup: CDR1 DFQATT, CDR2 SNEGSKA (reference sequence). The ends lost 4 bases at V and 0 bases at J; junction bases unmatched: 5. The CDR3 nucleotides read TGCAGTGCTAAAAGAGGGGGCGCTAACTATGGCTACACCTTC. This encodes CSAKRGGANYGYTF.

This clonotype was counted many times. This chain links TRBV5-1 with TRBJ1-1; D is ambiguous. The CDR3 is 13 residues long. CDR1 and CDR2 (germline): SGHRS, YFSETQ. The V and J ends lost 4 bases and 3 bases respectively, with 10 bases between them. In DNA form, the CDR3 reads TGCGCCAGCAGCGTCGGTAAGGACACTGAAGCTTTCTTT. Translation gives CASSVGKDTEAFF. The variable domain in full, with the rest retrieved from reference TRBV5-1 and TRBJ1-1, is KAGVTQTPRYLIKTRGQQVTLSCSPISGHRSVSWYQQTPGQGLQFLFEYFSETQRNKGNFPGRFSGRQFSNSRSEMNVSTLELGDSALYLCASSVGKDTEAFFGQGTRLTVV.

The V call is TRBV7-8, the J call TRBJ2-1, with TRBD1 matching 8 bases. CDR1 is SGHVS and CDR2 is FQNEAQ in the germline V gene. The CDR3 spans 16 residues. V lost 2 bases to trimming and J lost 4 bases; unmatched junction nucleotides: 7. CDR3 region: CASSLTAGGAYNEQFF. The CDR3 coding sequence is TGTGCCAGCAGCTTAACAGCAGGGGGCGCATACAATGAGCAGTTCTTC.

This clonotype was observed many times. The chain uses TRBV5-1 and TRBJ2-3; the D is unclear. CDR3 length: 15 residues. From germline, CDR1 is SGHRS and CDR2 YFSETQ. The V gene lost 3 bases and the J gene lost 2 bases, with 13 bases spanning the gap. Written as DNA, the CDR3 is TGCGCCAGCAGCTCCAGTTTTTCGGACACAGATACGCAGTATTTT. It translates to CASSSSFSDTDTQYF.

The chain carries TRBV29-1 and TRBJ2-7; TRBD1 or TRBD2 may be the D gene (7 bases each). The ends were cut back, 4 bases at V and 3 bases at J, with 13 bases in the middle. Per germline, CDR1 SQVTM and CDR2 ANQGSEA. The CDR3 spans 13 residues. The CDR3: CSVGQGGNYEQYF. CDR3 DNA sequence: TGCAGCGTTGGTCAGGGGGGGAACTACGAGCAGTACTTC.

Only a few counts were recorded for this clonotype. The CDR3 nucleotides read TGTGCCAGCAGCCTGGGACTAAGCTCCTACAATGAGCAGTTCTTC. Amino acids: CASSLGLSSYNEQFF. The chain carries TRBV7-2 and TRBJ2-1; 7 positions match TRBD2. Germline V gene lookup returns CDR1 SGHTA and CDR2 FQGNSA. The V gene end was trimmed by 5 bases and the J gene end by 0 bases; junction bases not matched to a gene: 4. The CDR3 totals 15 residues.

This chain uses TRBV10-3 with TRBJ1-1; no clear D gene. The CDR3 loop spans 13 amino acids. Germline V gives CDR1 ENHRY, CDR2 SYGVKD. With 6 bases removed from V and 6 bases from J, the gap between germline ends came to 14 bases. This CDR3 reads CAIRDSLVAEAFF. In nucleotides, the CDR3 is TGTGCCATCAGGGACTCCTTGGTGGCTGAAGCTTTCTTT.

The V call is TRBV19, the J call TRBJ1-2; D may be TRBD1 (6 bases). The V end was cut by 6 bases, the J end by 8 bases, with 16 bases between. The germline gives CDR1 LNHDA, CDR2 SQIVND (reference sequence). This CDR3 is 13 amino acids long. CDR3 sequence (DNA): TGTGCCAGTAGATCGGACAGTATATACGGCTACACCTTC. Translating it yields CASRSDSIYGYTF. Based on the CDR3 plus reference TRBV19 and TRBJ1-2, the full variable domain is DGGITQSPKYLFRKEGQNVTLSCEQNLNHDAMYWYRQDPGQGLRLIYYSQIVNDFQKGDIAEGYSVSREKKESFPLTVTSAQKNPTAFYLCASRSDSIYGYTFGSGTRLTVV.

The CDR3, as DNA: TGTGCCAGCAGCCGGGCAGGGTTGTACTATCAGTACTTC. Translating it yields CASSRAGLYYQYF. V is TRBV7-2 and J is TRBJ2-7, with D perhaps TRBD1 (5 bases). The V and J ends lost 5 bases and 10 bases respectively, with 18 bases between them. Per the germline V gene, CDR1 is SGHTA and CDR2 is FQGNSA. This CDR3 has 13 amino acids.

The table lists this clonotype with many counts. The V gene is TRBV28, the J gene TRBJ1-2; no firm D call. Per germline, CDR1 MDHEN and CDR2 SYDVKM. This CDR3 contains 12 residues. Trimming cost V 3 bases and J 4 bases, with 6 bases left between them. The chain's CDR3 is CASSFEGYGYTF. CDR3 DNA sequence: TGTGCCAGCAGTTTTGAGGGCTATGGCTACACCTTC.

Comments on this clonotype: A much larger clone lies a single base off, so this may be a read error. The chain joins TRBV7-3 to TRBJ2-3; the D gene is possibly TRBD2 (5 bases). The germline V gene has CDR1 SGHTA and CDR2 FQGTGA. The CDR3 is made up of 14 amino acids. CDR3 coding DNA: TGTGCCAGCAGCCCTCTGGCGGGTACAGATGCGCAGTATTTT. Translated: CASSPLAGTDAQYF.

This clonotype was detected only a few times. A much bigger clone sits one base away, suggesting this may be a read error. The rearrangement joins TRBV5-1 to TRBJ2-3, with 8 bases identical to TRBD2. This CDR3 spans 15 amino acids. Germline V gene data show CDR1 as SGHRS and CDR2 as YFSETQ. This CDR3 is CVSSLQRGTTDTQYF. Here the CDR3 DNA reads TGCGTCAGCAGCTTGCAGCGGGGGACCACAGATACGCAGTATTTT.